Listed below are T cell receptor beta chains from one sample, sequenced in a study of T-cell reconstitution after alpha-beta-depleted transplantation in children. Each CDR3 protein is one row after TCRdb ran MiXCR on the PCR reads. The table has about 510,000 distinct CDR3 sequences, roughly 10% seen once. The sample here was PBMCs, mostly from graft donor cells, taken 180 days after TCRalphabeta/CD19-depleted stem cell transplant. The receptors originated from a female patient aged 2-10 years who had a stem cell transplant for aplastic anemia, so the T cells may come from the graft donor. Each CDR3 is given without its conserved first and last residue. A row's size may be missing; if present it is once, few, many or a size class.

j_call: TRBJ2-3
clone_size: -
v_call: TRBV28
cdr3_aa: ASGPGQVRTDTQY

j_call: TRBJ1-5
clone_size: few
v_call: TRBV6-2/TRBV6-3
cdr3_aa: ATMRRPGSNQPQH

j_call: TRBJ2-1
clone_size: -
v_call: TRBV11-2
cdr3_aa: ASSLDLVLGDQVGQF

j_call: TRBJ2-3
clone_size: -
v_call: TRBV18
cdr3_aa: ASSLQGRGTDTQY

j_call: TRBJ1-4
clone_size: -
v_call: TRBV20-1
cdr3_aa: SASRQGGPPTNEKLF

j_call: TRBJ2-1
clone_size: -
v_call: TRBV12-3/TRBV12-4
cdr3_aa: ASSLDSLAGNNEQF

j_call: TRBJ2-3
clone_size: many
v_call: TRBV7-3
cdr3_aa: ASSLRPQRLPWRESADTQY

j_call: TRBJ1-4
clone_size: -
v_call: TRBV12-5
cdr3_aa: ASGLVVTGQDHPNEKLF

j_call: TRBJ2-3
clone_size: many
v_call: TRBV18
cdr3_aa: ASSPVAADTQY

j_call: TRBJ2-5
clone_size: -
v_call: TRBV4-2
cdr3_aa: ASSQDLAGRPLGTQY

j_call: TRBJ2-3
clone_size: -
v_call: TRBV7-9
cdr3_aa: ATNRVTDTQY

j_call: TRBJ2-7
clone_size: few
v_call: TRBV24-1
cdr3_aa: ATSDAGQGIYEQY

j_call: TRBJ1-1
clone_size: -
v_call: TRBV11-2
cdr3_aa: ASSPGGAGANTEAF

j_call: TRBJ1-2
clone_size: few
v_call: TRBV4-3
cdr3_aa: ASSQDGGQGNYGYT

j_call: TRBJ2-5
clone_size: few
v_call: TRBV28
cdr3_aa: ASSLPRELETQY

j_call: TRBJ2-6
clone_size: few
v_call: TRBV28
cdr3_aa: ASSPSPPGANVLT

j_call: TRBJ1-1
clone_size: few
v_call: TRBV4-3
cdr3_aa: ASSQMLRGMNTEAF

j_call: TRBJ2-1
clone_size: few
v_call: TRBV27
cdr3_aa: ASSLATGGGSYNEQF

j_call: TRBJ1-1
clone_size: -
v_call: TRBV12-3/TRBV12-4
cdr3_aa: ASSLHPGGSEAF

j_call: TRBJ2-2
clone_size: -
v_call: TRBV4-2
cdr3_aa: ASSQEGREGSGGELF

j_call: TRBJ2-3
clone_size: -
v_call: TRBV28
cdr3_aa: ASSLAGGQLSQY

j_call: TRBJ2-7
clone_size: few
v_call: TRBV20-1
cdr3_aa: SARDLEGYEQY

j_call: TRBJ1-1
clone_size: few
v_call: TRBV20-1
cdr3_aa: SARRGGSRNTEAF

j_call: TRBJ2-5
clone_size: few
v_call: TRBV29-1
cdr3_aa: STHREGGETQY

j_call: TRBJ1-4
clone_size: -
v_call: TRBV28
cdr3_aa: ASSPPLAREKLF

j_call: TRBJ2-3
clone_size: few
v_call: TRBV29-1
cdr3_aa: SVEGTTDTQY

j_call: TRBJ2-1
clone_size: few
v_call: TRBV9
cdr3_aa: ASSVVLAGPYNEQF

j_call: TRBJ2-5
clone_size: few
v_call: TRBV20-1
cdr3_aa: SARWVRVETQY

j_call: TRBJ2-1
clone_size: -
v_call: TRBV7-9
cdr3_aa: ASSPGANYNEQF

j_call: TRBJ1-1
clone_size: many
v_call: TRBV20-1
cdr3_aa: SARGGGATEAF

j_call: TRBJ1-1
clone_size: few
v_call: TRBV30
cdr3_aa: AWRPPVHRVNTEAF

j_call: TRBJ1-4
clone_size: -
v_call: TRBV9
cdr3_aa: ASSQRTGGSEKLF

j_call: TRBJ1-2
clone_size: few
v_call: TRBV7-2
cdr3_aa: ASSLRGVVLGYT

j_call: TRBJ1-6
clone_size: -
v_call: TRBV5-1
cdr3_aa: ASSLERRQLSSPLH

j_call: TRBJ2-1
clone_size: once
v_call: TRBV6-2/TRBV6-3
cdr3_aa: AGSILGTVNEQF

j_call: TRBJ1-3
clone_size: -
v_call: TRBV27
cdr3_aa: ASSRDRGDTIY

j_call: TRBJ1-5
clone_size: many
v_call: TRBV6-2/TRBV6-3
cdr3_aa: ASSTGQGSNQPQH

j_call: TRBJ2-5
clone_size: few
v_call: TRBV10-2
cdr3_aa: ASRGWTMGETQY

j_call: TRBJ2-6
clone_size: few
v_call: TRBV6-1
cdr3_aa: ASRGPGANVLT

j_call: TRBJ2-7
clone_size: few
v_call: TRBV14
cdr3_aa: ASSQITGTYEQY

j_call: TRBJ2-1
clone_size: -
v_call: TRBV4-2
cdr3_aa: ASSQVAGGSFYNEQF